The TCR beta chain described here comes from a study of T cell repertoires in cytomegalovirus infection. This clonotype was seen repeatedly, ten times or more. TCRdb passed the reads through MiXCR, listing each CDR3 protein once. The repertoire holds about 190,000 distinct CDR3 sequences, 9.5% seen once, with roughly 5% in the top ten. The CDR3 runs to 16 residues. Trimming removed 3 bases from V and 5 bases from J; junction bases left unmatched: 12. The germline gives CDR1 DFQATT, CDR2 SNEGSKA (reference sequence). The specimen was PBMCs. This clonotype originated in a human donor in good health (CMV status not recorded). Some clones in this sample may be carry-over from other donors' samples. This chain connects TRBV20-1 to TRBJ2-1; 8 bases are shared with TRBD2. The CDR3: CSARVAGRVPHNEQFF. Written as DNA, the CDR3 is TGCAGTGCTAGGGTTGCCGGGAGGGTCCCCCACAATGAGCAGTTCTTC.